The rows below give T cell receptor beta chains drawn from one sample of a study of shared clonotypes between healthy human individuals. Data came from immunoSEQ multiplex PCR; TCRdb stores just in-frame clones and leaves some out. The sample lists about 600,000 clones; about 97% were seen once. Sequencing was carried out using naive CD4+ T cells sorted from blood. Receptors were obtained from a woman aged 25 to 39 in good health. Both conserved end residues are part of each CDR3. The D gene is left open where the match is weak. The size entry is marked missing in some rows and otherwise reads once, few, many or a size class.

>NA|15|NA|TRBV27|TRBJ1-4
TGTGCCAGCAGGAGGACTCAGGAGAAAGGTGAAAAACTGTTTTTT
CASRRTQEKGEKLFF
>NA|13|NA|TRBV28|TRBJ2-1
TGTGCCAGCGCAAAGGCTAAGGCTAGTGAGCAGTTCTTC
CASAKAKASEQFF
>TRBD2|15|NA|TRBV15|TRBJ2-2
TGTGCCACCAGCAGGAGCGGGAGGAGCACCGGGGAGCTGTTTTTT
CATSRSGRSTGELFF
>NA|13|NA|TRBV28|TRBJ2-5
TGTGCCAGCAGGGGGCATGACACGGAGACCCAGTACTTC
CASRGHDTETQYF
>NA|15|NA|TRBV6-5|TRBJ2-2
TGTGCCAGCAGCTACCGAGAGTTGAACACCGGGGAGCTGTTTTTT
CASSYRELNTGELFF
>NA|14|NA|TRBV5-4|TRBJ2-5
TGTGCCAGCACCCTCGACTCGCGGGAAGAGACCCAGTACTTC
CASTLDSREETQYF
>TRBD2|16|NA|TRBV18|TRBJ2-2
TGTGCCAGCTCACCACAAAGCGGGAGATATACCGGGGAGCTGTTTTTT
CASSPQSGRYTGELFF
>TRBD1|16|NA|TRBV19|TRBJ2-2
TGTGCCAGTAGTCCCCTGCACAGGGGTTTAGCCGGGGAGCTGTTTTTT
CASSPLHRGLAGELFF
>NA|15|NA|TRBV7-2|TRBJ2-6
TGTGCCAGCAGGCGATTTCTTTCTGGGGCCAACGTCCTGACTTTC
CASRRFLSGANVLTF
>TRBD1|15|NA|TRBV28|TRBJ1-3
TGTGCCAGCGCTGCCGGGACAGCCTCTGGAAACACCATATATTTT
CASAAGTASGNTIYF
>NA|14|once|TRBV6-1|TRBJ1-1
TGTGCCAGCAGTGAAATTGCAGAGAACACTGAAGCTTTCTTT
CASSEIAENTEAFF
>NA|12|NA|TRBV13|TRBJ1-5
TGTGCCAGCAGCTTACCCGGTCAGCCCCAGCATTTT
CASSLPGQPQHF
>TRBD2|15|NA|TRBV19|TRBJ2-2
TGTGCCAGTAGTAGCCCTAGCGGGAGAGCCGGGGAGCTGTTTTTT
CASSSPSGRAGELFF
>NA|16|once|TRBV6-5|TRBJ2-3
TGTGCCAGCAGTTACCAGGGTTCCACAAACACAGATACGCAGTATTTT
CASSYQGSTNTDTQYF
>NA|16|NA|TRBV27|TRBJ2-5
TGTGCCAGCCGGGGGAGCAGCGGAGTTCCTCCAGAGACCCAGTACTTC
CASRGSSGVPPETQYF
>NA|16|NA|TRBV15|TRBJ2-3
TGTGCCACCAGCAGAGGAGGTAGGGGAGGCGCAGATACGCAGTATTTT
CATSRGGRGGADTQYF
>TRBD1|16|once|TRBV30|TRBJ1-1
TGTGCCTGGAGCCCGGGGGGGACAGGGGAGGGCACTGAAGCTTTCTTT
CAWSPGGTGEGTEAFF
>NA|11|NA|TRBV7-9|TRBJ2-2
TGTGCCAGCAGCTCTGGGGGGGAGCTGTTTTTT
CASSSGGELFF